The sequence of this T cell receptor beta chain was determined in a study of response to subunit inactivated influenza vaccine. Study-level findings and limits: Authors suggested each seasonal influenza vaccination recruits few new T cells.

In TCRdb, the RT-PCR reads were re-called with MiXCR into one record per CDR3 protein. The repertoire includes over 750,000 distinct CDR3 sequences, 21% of them detected once, and about 10% sits in the top ten. Trimming shortened V by 6 bases and J by 1 base, and 13 bases separated the two germline ends. Per germline, CDR1 MNHEY and CDR2 SVGEGT. The CDR3 contains 14 residues. Turning to this clonotype: Its target is unknown.

The sequence was collected from a man aged 50 or older who received an inactivated influenza vaccine. This sample comprised PBMCs from blood, obtained 5 days after vaccination. This rearrangement joins TRBV6-2 or TRBV6-3 to TRBJ2-7; D is tentatively TRBD1 or TRBD2 (6 bases each). The CDR3: CASRRDIGSYEQYF. CDR3 coding DNA: TGTGCCAGCAGGCGGGACATTGGGTCCTACGAGCAGTACTTC.